This T cell receptor (beta chain) was captured by sequencing in a study of control samples from healthy donors and cancer patients. Sequencing used immunoSEQ multiplex PCR; TCRdb keeps in-frame clones, though not all of them. The table has approximately 190,000 clones, approximately 91% seen once. This CDR3 has 14 residues. The V gene's germline CDR1 is SGHAT and CDR2 FQDESV (reference sequence). J gave up 7 bases and V 3 bases, and 9 bases lay outside the gene matches. This clone was detected only once. This TCR came from a man younger than 40 in good health. The sequenced material came from blood. V and J are TRBV11-1 and TRBJ2-7; 7 bases match TRBD2. The DNA of the CDR3 is TGTGCCAGCAGCTTTGGACTAGACCCTCGAGAGCAGTACTTC. It encodes CASSFGLDPREQYF.